The 2 T cell receptor beta chains listed next were all sequenced from one sample in a study of vaccination and CD4 T cells after COVID-19. The treatment is: roughly 11-day PBMC culture with coronavirus spike peptide pools or control peptides (ViraFEST assay). Cultured CD4+ T-cell DNA underwent Oncomine TCR Beta short-read sequencing. TCRdb recomputed calls from the PCR reads with MiXCR, one row per CDR3 protein. The sample holds 11,000 or so distinct CDR3 sequences, about 28% seen once. The antigens of these receptors remain unknown. Specimen: cultured CD4+ T cells from blood. These receptors originate from a human donor with COVID-19.

V is TRBV7-8 and J is TRBJ2-7; 9 bases match TRBD1. Germline assignment: CDR1 SGHVS and CDR2 FQNEAQ. This CDR3 is built from 15 residues. The V segment lost 5 bases and the J segment 0 bases; nucleotides outside the gene matches: 5. CDR3 loop: CASSLRTGASYEQYF. The CDR3 DNA reads as TGTGCCAGCAGCCTCCGGACAGGGGCCTCCTACGAGCAGTACTTC. The variable domain in full, with the rest retrieved from reference TRBV7-8 and TRBJ2-7, is GAGVSQSPRYKVAKRGQDVALRCDPISGHVSLFWYQQALGQGPEFLTYFQNEAQLDKSGLPSDRFFAERPEGSVSTLKIQRTQQEDSAVYLCASSLRTGASYEQYFGPGTRLTVT.

This clonotype is labeled medium-sized. The chain links TRBV11-3 to TRBJ1-6; D uncertain. The CDR3 spans 15 residues. From germline, CDR1 is SGHNT and CDR2 YENEEA. The germline V and J ends were trimmed by 0 bases and 10 bases, with 13 bases remaining between them. CDR3 sequence: CASSLDSRAGSPLHF. DNA of the CDR3: TGTGCCAGCAGCTTAGATAGTCGGGCTGGGTCACCCCTCCACTTT.